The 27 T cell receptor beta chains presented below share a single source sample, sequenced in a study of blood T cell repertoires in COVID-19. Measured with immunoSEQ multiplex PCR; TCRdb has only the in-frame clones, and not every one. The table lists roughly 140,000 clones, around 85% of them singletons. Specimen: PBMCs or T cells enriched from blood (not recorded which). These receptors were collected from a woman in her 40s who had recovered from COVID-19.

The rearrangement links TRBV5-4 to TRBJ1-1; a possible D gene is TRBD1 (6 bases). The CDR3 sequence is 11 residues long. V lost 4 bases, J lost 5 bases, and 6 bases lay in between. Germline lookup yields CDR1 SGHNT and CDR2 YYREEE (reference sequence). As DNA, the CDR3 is TGTGCCAGCAGCCAGGGGACTGAAGCTTTCTTT. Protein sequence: CASSQGTEAFF.

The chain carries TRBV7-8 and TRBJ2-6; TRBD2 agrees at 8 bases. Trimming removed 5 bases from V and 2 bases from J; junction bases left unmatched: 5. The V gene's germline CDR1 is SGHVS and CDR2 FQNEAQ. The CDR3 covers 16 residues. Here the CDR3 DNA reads TGTGCCAGCAGCCCTACGGGGGGGACTGGGGCCAACGTCCTGACTTTC. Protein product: CASSPTGGTGANVLTF.

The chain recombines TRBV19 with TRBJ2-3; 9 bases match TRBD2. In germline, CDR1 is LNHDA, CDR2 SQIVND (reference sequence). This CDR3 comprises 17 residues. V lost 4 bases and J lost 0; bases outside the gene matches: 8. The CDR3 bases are TGTGCCAGTAGTACCTGGCGGGAGGGAACTAGCACAGATACGCAGTATTTT. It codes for CASSTWREGTSTDTQYF.

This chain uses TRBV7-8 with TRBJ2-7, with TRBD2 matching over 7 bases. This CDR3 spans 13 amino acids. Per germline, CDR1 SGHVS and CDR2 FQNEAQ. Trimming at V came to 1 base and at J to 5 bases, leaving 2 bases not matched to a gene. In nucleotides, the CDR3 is TGTGCCAGCAGCTTAGATCGGGGGGACGAGCAGTACTTC. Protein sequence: CASSLDRGDEQYF.

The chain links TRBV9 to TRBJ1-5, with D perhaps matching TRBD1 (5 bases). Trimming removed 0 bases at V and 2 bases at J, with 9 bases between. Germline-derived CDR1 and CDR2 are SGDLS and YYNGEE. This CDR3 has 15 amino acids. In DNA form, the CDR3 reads TGTGCCAGCAGCGTAGCGGGGGATCGCAATCAGCCCCAGCATTTT. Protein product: CASSVAGDRNQPQHF.

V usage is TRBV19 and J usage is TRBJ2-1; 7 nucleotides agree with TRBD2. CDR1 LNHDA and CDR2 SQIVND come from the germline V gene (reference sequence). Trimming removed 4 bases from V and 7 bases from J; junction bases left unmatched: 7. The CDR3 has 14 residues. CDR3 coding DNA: TGTGCCAGTAGTACCGGAAGCGGGATAAATGAGCAGTTCTTC. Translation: CASSTGSGINEQFF. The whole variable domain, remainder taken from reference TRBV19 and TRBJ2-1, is DGGITQSPKYLFRKEGQNVTLSCEQNLNHDAMYWYRQDPGQGLRLIYYSQIVNDFQKGDIAEGYSVSREKKESFPLTVTSAQKNPTAFYLCASSTGSGINEQFFGPGTRLTVL.

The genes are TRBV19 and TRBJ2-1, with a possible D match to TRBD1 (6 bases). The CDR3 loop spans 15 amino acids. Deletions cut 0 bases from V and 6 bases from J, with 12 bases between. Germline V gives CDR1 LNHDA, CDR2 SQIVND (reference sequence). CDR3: CASSIDRLGGNEQFF. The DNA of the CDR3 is TGTGCCAGTAGTATAGATCGGCTAGGGGGCAATGAGCAGTTCTTC.

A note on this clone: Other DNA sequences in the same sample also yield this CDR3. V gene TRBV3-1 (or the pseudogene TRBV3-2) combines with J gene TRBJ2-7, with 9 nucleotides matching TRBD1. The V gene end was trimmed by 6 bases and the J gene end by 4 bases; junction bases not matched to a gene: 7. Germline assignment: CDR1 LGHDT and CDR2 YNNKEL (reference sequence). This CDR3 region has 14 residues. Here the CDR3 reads CASSLGQGPYEQYF. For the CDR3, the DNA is TGTGCCAGCAGTCTGGGACAGGGTCCATACGAGCAGTACTTC.

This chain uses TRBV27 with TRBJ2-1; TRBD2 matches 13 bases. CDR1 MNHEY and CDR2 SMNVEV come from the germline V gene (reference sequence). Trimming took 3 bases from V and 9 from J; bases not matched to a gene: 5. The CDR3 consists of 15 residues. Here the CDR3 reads CASSFGTSGTGEQFF. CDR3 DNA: TGTGCCAGCAGTTTCGGGACTAGCGGGACGGGTGAGCAGTTCTTC.

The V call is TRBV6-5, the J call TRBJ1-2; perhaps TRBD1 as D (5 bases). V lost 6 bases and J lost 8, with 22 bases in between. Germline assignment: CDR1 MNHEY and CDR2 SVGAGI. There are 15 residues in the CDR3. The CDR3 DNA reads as TGTGCCAGCAGCGGGGCTAGCCGGGACTCGGGAGGCTACACCTTC. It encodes CASSGASRDSGGYTF.

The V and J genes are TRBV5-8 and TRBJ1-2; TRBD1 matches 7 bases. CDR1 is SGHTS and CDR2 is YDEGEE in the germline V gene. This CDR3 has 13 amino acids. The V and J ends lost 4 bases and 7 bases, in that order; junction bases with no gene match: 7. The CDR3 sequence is CASSQTGAAGYTF. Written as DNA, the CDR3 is TGTGCCAGCAGCCAAACAGGGGCTGCTGGCTACACCTTC.

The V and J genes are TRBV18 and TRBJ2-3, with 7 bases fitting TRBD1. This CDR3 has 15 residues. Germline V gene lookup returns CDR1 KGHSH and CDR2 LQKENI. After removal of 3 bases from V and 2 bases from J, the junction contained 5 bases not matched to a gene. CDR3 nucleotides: TGTGCCAGCTCACCCACAGGGGACCTCACAGATACGCAGTATTTT. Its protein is CASSPTGDLTDTQYF.

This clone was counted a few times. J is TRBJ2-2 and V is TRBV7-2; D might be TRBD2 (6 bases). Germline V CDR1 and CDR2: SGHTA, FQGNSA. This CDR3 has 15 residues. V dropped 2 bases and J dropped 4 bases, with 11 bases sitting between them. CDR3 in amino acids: CASSLQISGTGELFF. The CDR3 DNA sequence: TGTGCCAGCAGCTTACAAATTAGCGGCACCGGGGAGCTGTTTTTT.

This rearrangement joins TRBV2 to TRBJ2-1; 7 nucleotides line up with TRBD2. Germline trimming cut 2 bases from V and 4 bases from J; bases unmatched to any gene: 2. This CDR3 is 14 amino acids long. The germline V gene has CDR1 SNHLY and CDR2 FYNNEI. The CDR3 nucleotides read TGTGCCAGCAGTGAACCGGGGGGATACAATGAGCAGTTCTTC. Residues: CASSEPGGYNEQFF. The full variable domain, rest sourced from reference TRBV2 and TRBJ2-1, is EPEVTQTPSHQVTQMGQEVILRCVPISNHLYFYWYRQILGQKVEFLVSFYNNEISEKSEIFDDQFSVERPDGSNFTLKIRSTKLEDSAMYFCASSEPGGYNEQFFGPGTRLTVL.

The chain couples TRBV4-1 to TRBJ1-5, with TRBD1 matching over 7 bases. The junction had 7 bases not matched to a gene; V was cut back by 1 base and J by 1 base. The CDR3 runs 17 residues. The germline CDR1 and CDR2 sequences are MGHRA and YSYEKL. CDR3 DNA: TGCGCCAGCAGCCAAGTTACAGGGGATGTCAGCAATCAGCCCCAGCATTTT. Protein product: CASSQVTGDVSNQPQHF.

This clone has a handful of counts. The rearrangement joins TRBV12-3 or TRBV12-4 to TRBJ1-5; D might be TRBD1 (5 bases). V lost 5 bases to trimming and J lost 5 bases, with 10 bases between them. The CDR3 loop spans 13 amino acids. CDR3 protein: CASSTPGDQPQHF. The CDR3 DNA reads TGTGCCAGCAGTACCCCGGGGGATCAGCCCCAGCATTTT.

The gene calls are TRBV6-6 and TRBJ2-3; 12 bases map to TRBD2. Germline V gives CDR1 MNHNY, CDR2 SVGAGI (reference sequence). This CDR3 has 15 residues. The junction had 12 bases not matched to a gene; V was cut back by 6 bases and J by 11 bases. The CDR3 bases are TGTGCCAGCAGCATCGGGACTAGCGGGCTAAAGGTGCAGTATTTT. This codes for CASSIGTSGLKVQYF.

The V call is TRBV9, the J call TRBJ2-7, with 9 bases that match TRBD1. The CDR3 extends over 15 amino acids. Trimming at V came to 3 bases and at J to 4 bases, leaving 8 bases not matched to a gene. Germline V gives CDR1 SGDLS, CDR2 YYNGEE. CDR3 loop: CASSGGTGPGYEQYF. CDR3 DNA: TGTGCCAGCAGCGGAGGGACAGGGCCGGGTTACGAGCAGTACTTC.

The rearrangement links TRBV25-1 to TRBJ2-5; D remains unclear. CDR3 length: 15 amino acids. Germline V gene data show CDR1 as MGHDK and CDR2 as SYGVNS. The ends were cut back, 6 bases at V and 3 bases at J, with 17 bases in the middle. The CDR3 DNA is TGTGCCAGCAGCCACGACGGAGTGAAGGAAGAGACCCAGTACTTC. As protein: CASSHDGVKEETQYF.

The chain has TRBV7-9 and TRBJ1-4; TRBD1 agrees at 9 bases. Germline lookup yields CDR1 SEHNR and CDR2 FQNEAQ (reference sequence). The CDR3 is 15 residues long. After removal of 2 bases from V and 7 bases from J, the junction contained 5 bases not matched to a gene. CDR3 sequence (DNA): TGTGCCAGCAGCTTAAGGACAGGGGATAGTGAAAAACTGTTTTTT. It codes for CASSLRTGDSEKLFF.

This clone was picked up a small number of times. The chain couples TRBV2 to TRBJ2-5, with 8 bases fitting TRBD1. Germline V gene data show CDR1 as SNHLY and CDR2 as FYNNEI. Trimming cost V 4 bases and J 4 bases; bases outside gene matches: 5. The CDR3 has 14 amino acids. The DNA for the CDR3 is TGTGCCAGCAGTGGACTCACAGGGGGAGAGACCCAGTACTTC. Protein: CASSGLTGGETQYF.

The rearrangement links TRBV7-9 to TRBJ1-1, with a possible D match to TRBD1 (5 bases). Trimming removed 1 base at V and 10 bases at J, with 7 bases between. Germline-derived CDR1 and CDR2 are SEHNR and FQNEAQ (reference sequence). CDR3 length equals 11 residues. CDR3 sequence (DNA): TGTGCCAGCAGCTTAGGGGGCCCAGCTTTCTTT. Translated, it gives CASSLGGPAFF. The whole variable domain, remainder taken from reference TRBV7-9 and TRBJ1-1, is DTGVSQNPRHKITKRGQNVTFRCDPISEHNRLYWYRQTLGQGPEFLTYFQNEAQLEKSRLLSDRFSAERPKGSFSTLEIQRTEQGDSAMYLCASSLGGPAFFGQGTRLTVV.

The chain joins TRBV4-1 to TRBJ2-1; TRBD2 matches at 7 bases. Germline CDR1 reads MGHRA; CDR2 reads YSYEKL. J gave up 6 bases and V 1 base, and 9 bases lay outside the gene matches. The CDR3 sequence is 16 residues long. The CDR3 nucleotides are TGCGCCAGCAGCCAAGGAGGGAGGGCCAGATTCAATGAGCAGTTCTTC. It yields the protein CASSQGGRARFNEQFF.

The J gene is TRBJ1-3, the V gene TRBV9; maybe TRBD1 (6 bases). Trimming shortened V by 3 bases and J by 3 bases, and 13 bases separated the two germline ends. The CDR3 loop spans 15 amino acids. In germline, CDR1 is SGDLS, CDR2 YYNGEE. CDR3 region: CASSAWDMGGNTIYF. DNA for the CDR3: TGTGCCAGCAGCGCATGGGACATGGGTGGAAACACCATATATTTT.

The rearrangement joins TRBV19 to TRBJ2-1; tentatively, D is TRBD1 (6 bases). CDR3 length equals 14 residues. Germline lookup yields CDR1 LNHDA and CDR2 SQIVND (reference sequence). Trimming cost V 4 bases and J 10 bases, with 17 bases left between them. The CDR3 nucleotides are TGTGCCAGTAGTAGGGGGCTGGGGATTATCGAGCAGTTCTTC. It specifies CASSRGLGIIEQFF.

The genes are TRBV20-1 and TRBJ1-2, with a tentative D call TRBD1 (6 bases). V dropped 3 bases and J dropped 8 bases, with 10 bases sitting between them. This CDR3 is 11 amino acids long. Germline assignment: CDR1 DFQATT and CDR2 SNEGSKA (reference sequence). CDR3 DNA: TGCAGTGCTAGCCCAGGGGAGGGCTACACCTTC. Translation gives CSASPGEGYTF.

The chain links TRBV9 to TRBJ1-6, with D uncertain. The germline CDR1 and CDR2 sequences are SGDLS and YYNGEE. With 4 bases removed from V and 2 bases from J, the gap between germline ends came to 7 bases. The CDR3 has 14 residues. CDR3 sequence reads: CASSREAYNSPLHF. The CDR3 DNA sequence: TGTGCCAGCAGCCGGGAGGCCTATAATTCACCCCTCCACTTT.